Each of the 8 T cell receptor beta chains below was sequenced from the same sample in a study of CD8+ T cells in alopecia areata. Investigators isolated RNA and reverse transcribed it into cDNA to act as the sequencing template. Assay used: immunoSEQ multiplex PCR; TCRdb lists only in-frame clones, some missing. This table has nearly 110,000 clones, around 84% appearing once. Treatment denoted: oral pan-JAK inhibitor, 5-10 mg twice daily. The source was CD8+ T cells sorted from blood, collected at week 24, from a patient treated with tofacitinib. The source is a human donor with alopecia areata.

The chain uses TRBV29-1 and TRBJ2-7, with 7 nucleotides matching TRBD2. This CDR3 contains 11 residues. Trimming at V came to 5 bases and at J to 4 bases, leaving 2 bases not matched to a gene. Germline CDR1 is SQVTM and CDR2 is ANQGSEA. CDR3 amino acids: CSVHGGYEQYF. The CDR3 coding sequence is TGCAGCGTTCACGGGGGGTACGAGCAGTACTTC.

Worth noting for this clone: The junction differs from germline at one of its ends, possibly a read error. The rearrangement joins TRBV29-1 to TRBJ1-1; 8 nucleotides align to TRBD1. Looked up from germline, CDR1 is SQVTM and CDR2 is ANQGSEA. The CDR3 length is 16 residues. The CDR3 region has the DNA TGCAGCGTGGAAGGTAGCCAGGGGGCTTGGGACACTGAAGCTTTCTTT. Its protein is CSVEGSQGAWDTEAFF.

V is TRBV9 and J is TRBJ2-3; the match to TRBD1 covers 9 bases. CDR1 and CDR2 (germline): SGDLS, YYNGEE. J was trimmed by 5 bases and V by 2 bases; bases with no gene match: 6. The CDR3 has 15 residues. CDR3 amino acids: CASSVNGQGKDTQYF. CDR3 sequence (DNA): TGTGCCAGCAGCGTGAATGGACAGGGGAAAGATACGCAGTATTTT. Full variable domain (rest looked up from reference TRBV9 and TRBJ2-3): DSGVTQTPKHLITATGQRVTLRCSPRSGDLSVYWYQQSLDQGLQFLIQYYNGEERAKGNILERFSAQQFPDLHSELNLSSLELGDSALYFCASSVNGQGKDTQYFGPGTRLTVL.

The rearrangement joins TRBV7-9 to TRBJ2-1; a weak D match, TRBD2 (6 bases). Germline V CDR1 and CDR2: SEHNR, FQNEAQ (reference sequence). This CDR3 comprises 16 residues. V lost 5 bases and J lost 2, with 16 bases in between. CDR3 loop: CASSPAPGGTYNEQFF. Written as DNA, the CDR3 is TGTGCCAGCAGCCCCGCCCCTGGGGGGACCTACAATGAGCAGTTCTTC.

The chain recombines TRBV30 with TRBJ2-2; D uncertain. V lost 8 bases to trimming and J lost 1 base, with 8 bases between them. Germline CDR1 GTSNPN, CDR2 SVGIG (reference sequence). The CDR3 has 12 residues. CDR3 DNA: TGTGCCAGCGATGGGAACACCGGGGAGCTGTTTTTT. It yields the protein CASDGNTGELFF.

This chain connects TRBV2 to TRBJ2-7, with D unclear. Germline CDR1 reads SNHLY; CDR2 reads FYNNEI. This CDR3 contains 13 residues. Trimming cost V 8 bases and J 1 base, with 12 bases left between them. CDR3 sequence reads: CASLEQASYEQYF. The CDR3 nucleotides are TGTGCCAGCTTGGAGCAGGCATCCTACGAGCAGTACTTC.

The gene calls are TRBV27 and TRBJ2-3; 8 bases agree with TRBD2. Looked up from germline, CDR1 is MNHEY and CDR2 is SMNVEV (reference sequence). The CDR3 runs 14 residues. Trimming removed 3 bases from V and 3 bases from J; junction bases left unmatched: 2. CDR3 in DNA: TGTGCCAGCAGTTTTGGACTAGCTACAGATACGCAGTATTTT. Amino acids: CASSFGLATDTQYF.

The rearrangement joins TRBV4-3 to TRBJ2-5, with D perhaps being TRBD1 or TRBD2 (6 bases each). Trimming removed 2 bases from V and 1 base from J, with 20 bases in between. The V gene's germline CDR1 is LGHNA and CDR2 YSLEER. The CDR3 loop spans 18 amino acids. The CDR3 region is CASSQHALGGLPQETQYF. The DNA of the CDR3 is TGCGCCAGCAGCCAACACGCTCTAGGGGGGTTACCCCAAGAGACCCAGTACTTC.